This T cell receptor beta chain was identified during a study of beta chain features in type 1 diabetes (dated by TCRdb to 2016 to 2019). Notes on the research overall: Mean age, gender distribution, total cell number and subset yield did not differ between patients and healthy donors. A total of around 110,000,000 sorted cells were examined across all samples, and RNA yield correlated strongly with the number of cells per subset. In the study, recently diagnosed type 1 diabetes patients and matched healthy donors were compared on the TCRB repertoires of their sorted circulating CD4+ T cell subsets. Naive and central memory subsets were obtained from all 30 or so donors, but regulatory and stem cell-like memory subsets were isolated from only 8 patients and roughly 8 healthy donors. General findings and caveats noted by the study authors: Because the HLA sub-analyses included only small numbers of individuals, any influence of HLA type on TCRB rearrangement was left unresolved. A moderate but significant shortening of TCRB CDR3 length was observed in type 1 diabetes patients in all four CD4+ subsets. Shorter templates might have been favored by PCR, but patient and control samples were amplified and corrected together, so both groups would have been affected equally by any skew. Sequencing cDNA rather than genomic DNA could over-represent highly expressing activated cells, although activation and CD3 levels did not differ between groups. Patients with type 1 diabetes made fewer insertions and deleted more nucleotides at VDJ recombination sites, implying thymic rearrangement abnormalities. The naive, central memory and regulatory TCRB repertoires appeared to resemble one another more closely among patients than among healthy donors.

Trimming at the junction amounts to 5 bases on V and 3 bases on J, and the germline ends lie 11 bases apart. The CDR1 and CDR2 encoded by the germline V gene are SGHTA and FQGNSA. The CDR3 contains 13 residues, cysteine and phenylalanine counted. Only CDR3 DNA is held: 39 bases, read in frame from base 1. All of the isolated RNA was reverse transcribed with the High Capacity cDNA Reverse Transcription Kit, so expressed TCRB transcripts were sequenced. Deep immunoSEQ sequencing was performed on naive, central memory and regulatory T cell samples, with an average of roughly 3.6 million total reads per sample. Sorted cells were lysed in RLT buffer and RNA was extracted with DNase-treated RNeasy Micro or Mini kits, depending on cell number. To prevent cross-contamination, each cell subset was processed individually, whereas patient and healthy donor samples were processed jointly. The immunoSEQ multiplex PCR was used to amplify TCRB sequences from cDNA, yielding 87-bp fragments that span the CDR3 region. The amplicons were sequenced using the Illumina HiSeq platform. The original pipeline was this. Synthetic template baselines were used to correct PCR bias computationally, reads within Hamming distance 2 were collapsed, and singletons that could not be merged were discarded. Reads were aligned to IMGT to assign V, D and J genes, CDR3 length, and insertions or deletions at six rearrangement sites. Within each subset, clonotype counts were normalized to sorted cell number, and only after that were true diversity and Gini coefficients computed with the tcR R package. The overlap coefficient, calculated on TCRB nucleotide sequences, was used to quantify repertoire sharing. TCRdb took this table from immuneACCESS and kept in-frame rearrangements with V and J called. Such tables lack part of the clones; where checked against another copy, unresolved V genes explain under half of the gap, and the rest is unexplained. Clone size and V and J calls were adopted from that table, with D and trimming inferred from the DNA. Within this sample are 95,000 to 150,000 clones, with roughly 17% of them counted one time only. Approximately 2.2% of the sample is held by the ten biggest clonotypes.

In this sample, this clone turned up a few times. No antigen is known for it. It has no much larger one-base neighbor in the sample; base qualities were not kept. From each donor, a single peripheral blood sample of around 0.12 L on average was drawn into heparinised tubes. Naive, central memory, regulatory and stem cell-like memory CD4+ T cells were sorted on a BD FACSAria II using a panel including CD45RO, CCR7, CD25, CD127, CD95 and CD27. A purity above 95% was achieved for all sorted populations. PBMCs were separated immediately by Lymphoprep density gradient centrifugation and were stained directly, without being cultured. Samples were stained and sorted in pairs, with one healthy donor and one patient per experiment, so that batch effects were minimized.

Material: central memory CD4+ T cells from blood. The source is a man younger than 45 with type 1 diabetes. Recombination connected TRBV7-2 to TRBJ2-7; TRBD1 might be the D gene, on 5 matching bases. The CDR3: CASSRKTDYEQYF. The DNA sequence follows: TGTGCCAGCAGCAGAAAGACAGACTACGAGCAGTACTTC.